This T cell receptor (beta chain) derives from a study of vaccination and CD4 T cells after COVID-19. Treatment here: approximately nine-day PBMC culture with coronavirus spike peptide pools or control peptides (ViraFEST assay). The Oncomine TCR Beta short-read assay sequenced DNA from cultured CD4+ T cells. TCRdb reanalysed the PCR reads using MiXCR and keeps one entry per CDR3 protein. The table shows 17,000 or so distinct CDR3 sequences, with 30% to 40% occurring only once. Regarding this clonotype: The antigen remains unidentified.

The CDR3 length is 15 residues. V was clipped by 8 bases and J by 1 base, with 16 bases between them. Germline V gene lookup returns CDR1 KGHDR and CDR2 SFDVKD. The TCR was taken from a human donor with COVID-19. The sequencing input was cultured CD4+ T cells from blood. V usage is TRBV24-1 and J usage is TRBJ2-5; tentative D call: TRBD2 (5 bases). CDR3 DNA: TGTGCCACCATTCGGGCGGAGGTACCCCAAGAGACCCAGTACTTC. Translating it yields CATIRAEVPQETQYF.